This entry features one T cell receptor (beta chain) sequence. Its antigen is not identified. This record belongs to a study of CD8+CD57+ T cells in acquired aplastic anemia. Study information: An average of 3.2 ug of DNA was obtained from sorted CD4+ and CD8+ cells. Study-level findings and limits: Shared by patients and controls, roughly 28 CD8+ CDR3s were abundant in patients.

Germline CDR1 SNHLY, CDR2 FYNNEI. This CDR3 region has 17 residues. Trimming pared 2 bases from V and 0 bases from J, leaving 15 bases between. An expansion of CD8+CD57+ cells by flow cytometry had been shown in patients chosen for sequencing. Patients were untreated when blood was sampled. The template used for profiling TCR beta VDJ and CDR3 was genomic DNA. One entry per CDR3 protein results from TCRdb running MiXCR on the reads. Of 220,000 or so distinct CDR3 sequences listed, over 55% are singletons. The chain links TRBV2 to TRBJ2-3; D is unresolved. Sequenced material: sorted CD4+, CD8+, or CD8+CD57+ T cells (not recorded which) from PBMCs. This TCR was sampled from a human donor with aplastic anemia. The CDR3 DNA reads TGTGCCAGCAGTGAACCTTCGTTAGTCCTTAGCACAGATACGCAGTATTTT. This encodes CASSEPSLVLSTDTQYF.